One sample yielded the 4 T cell receptor beta chains listed below, sequenced in a study of shared clonotypes between healthy human individuals. Produced via immunoSEQ multiplex PCR; TCRdb's table is partial and in-frame only. This table has around 2,100,000 clones, roughly 94% appearing once. Only CD45RO-negative cells positively selected for CCR7 counted as naive CD8 cells, so terminally differentiated effector memory CD45RA+ cells were excluded. The sequenced sample was naive CD8+ T cells sorted from blood. The receptors here all came from a man younger than 35 in good health.

V gene TRBV7-9 combines with J gene TRBJ2-2, with 7 bases that match TRBD1. The germline CDR1 and CDR2 sequences are SEHNR and FQNEAQ (reference sequence). The CDR3 is 17 amino acids. V was clipped by 10 bases and J by 3 bases; unmatched bases: 17. The CDR3 here is CAIELRSRTGDTGELFF. CDR3 nucleotides: TGTGCCATCGAACTTCGTAGCCGGACAGGAGACACCGGGGAGCTGTTTTTT.

The rearrangement links TRBV5-6 to TRBJ2-7, with D uncertain. This CDR3 comprises 13 residues. Germline-derived CDR1 and CDR2 are SGHDT and YYEEEE. The germline V and J ends were trimmed by 0 bases and 2 bases, with 6 bases remaining between them. The DNA for the CDR3 is TGTGCCAGCAGCTTGGCTGAGACCTACGAGCAGTACTTC. Translated: CASSLAETYEQYF.

V gene TRBV5-6 combines with J gene TRBJ2-1, with D perhaps matching TRBD2 (6 bases). The CDR3 contains 15 residues. Per germline, CDR1 SGHDT and CDR2 YYEEEE. V was trimmed by 4 bases and J by 2 bases, leaving 13 bases between them. The CDR3 nucleotides read TGTGCCAGCAGCCAAAAGGAGGGCACCTACAATGAGCAGTTCTTC. Translated, it gives CASSQKEGTYNEQFF.

The chain recombines TRBV9 with TRBJ2-7; D call uncertain. CDR3 length equals 15 residues. From germline, CDR1 is SGDLS and CDR2 YYNGEE. The germline V and J ends were trimmed by 0 bases and 3 bases, with 13 bases remaining between them. CDR3 protein: CASSVGAPRNYEQYF. The CDR3 region has the DNA TGTGCCAGCAGCGTAGGGGCCCCGAGAAACTACGAGCAGTACTTC.